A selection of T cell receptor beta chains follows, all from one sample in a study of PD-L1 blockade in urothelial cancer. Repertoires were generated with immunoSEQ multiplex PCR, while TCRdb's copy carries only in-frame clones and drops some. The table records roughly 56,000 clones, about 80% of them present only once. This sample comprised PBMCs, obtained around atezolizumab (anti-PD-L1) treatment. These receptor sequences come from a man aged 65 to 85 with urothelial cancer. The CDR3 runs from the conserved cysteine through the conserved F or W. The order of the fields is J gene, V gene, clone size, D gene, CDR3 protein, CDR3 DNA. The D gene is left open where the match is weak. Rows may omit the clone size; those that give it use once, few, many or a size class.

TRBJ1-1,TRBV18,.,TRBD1,CASGTGGNTEAFF,TGTGCCAGCGGAACAGGGGGGAACACTGAAGCTTTCTTT
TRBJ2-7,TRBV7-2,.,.,CASSLDTYEQYF,TGTGCCAGCAGCCTGGACACCTACGAGCAGTACTTC
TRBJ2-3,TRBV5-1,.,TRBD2,CASRVGLAGSDTQYF,TGCGCCAGCAGAGTGGGACTAGCGGGATCAGATACGCAGTATTTT
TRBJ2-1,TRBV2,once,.,CASSEGLHGEQFF,TGTGCCAGCAGTGAGGGACTCCACGGGGAGCAGTTCTTC
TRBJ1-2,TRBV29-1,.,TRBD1,CSVNTPGQGHDYGYTF,TGCAGCGTTAATACCCCGGGACAGGGACATGACTATGGCTACACCTTC
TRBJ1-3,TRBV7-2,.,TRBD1,CASSPDRVNTIYF,TGTGCCAGCAGCCCAGACAGGGTTAACACCATATATTTT
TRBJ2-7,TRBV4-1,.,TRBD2,CASSPTGTRTTYEQYF,TGCGCCAGCAGCCCGACGGGGACTAGGACTACCTACGAGCAGTACTTC
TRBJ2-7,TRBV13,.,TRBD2,CASGTSGRVSYEQYF,TGTGCCAGCGGTACTAGCGGGAGGGTTTCCTACGAGCAGTACTTC
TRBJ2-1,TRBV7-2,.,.,CASSYLRGISYNEQFF,TGTGCCAGCAGCTATCTCAGAGGGATCTCCTACAATGAGCAGTTCTTC
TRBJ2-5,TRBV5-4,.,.,CASSLGGAEETQYF,TGTGCCAGCAGCTTAGGGGGGGCCGAGGAGACCCAGTACTTC
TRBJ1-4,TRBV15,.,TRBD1,CATSRGQEREKLFF,TGTGCCACCAGCAGGGGACAGGAGAGGGAAAAACTGTTTTTT
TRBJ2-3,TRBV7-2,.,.,CASSLVQGQDTQYF,TGTGCCAGCAGCTTAGTACAGGGTCAAGATACGCAGTATTTT
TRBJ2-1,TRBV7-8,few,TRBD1,CASSSTLWDRGRNEQFF,TGTGCCAGCAGCTCTACTCTTTGGGACAGGGGGCGTAATGAGCAGTTCTTC
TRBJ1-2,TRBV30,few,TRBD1,CAMESRGQGYTF,TGTGCTATGGAGTCAAGGGGGCAGGGCTACACCTTC
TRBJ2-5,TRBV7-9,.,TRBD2,CASSLLAGGETQYF,TGTGCCAGCAGCTTACTAGCGGGAGGAGAGACCCAGTACTTC
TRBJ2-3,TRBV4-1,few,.,CASSQRLSATDTQYF,TGCGCCAGCAGCCAAAGACTCTCCGCCACAGATACGCAGTATTTT
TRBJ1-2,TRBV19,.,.,CASSAQHRVGYTF,TGTGCCAGTAGTGCCCAACACAGGGTCGGCTACACCTTC
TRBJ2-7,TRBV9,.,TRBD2,CASSVGSGGGSYEQYF,TGTGCCAGCAGCGTAGGATCTGGCGGGGGCTCCTACGAGCAGTACTTC
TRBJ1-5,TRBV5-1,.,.,CASSPDWNQPQHF,TGCGCCAGCAGCCCCGACTGGAATCAGCCCCAGCATTTT
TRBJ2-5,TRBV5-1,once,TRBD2,CASSLVAGGSGETQYF,TGCGCCAGCAGCTTGGTCGCGGGAGGTAGCGGCGAGACCCAGTACTTC
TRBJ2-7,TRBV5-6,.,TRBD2,CASTTSGGTSGRSPYEQYF,TGTGCCAGCACCACCTCTGGAGGGACTAGCGGGAGGTCCCCCTACGAGCAGTACTTC
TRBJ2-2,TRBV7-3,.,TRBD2,CASSVTSGSTGELFF,TGTGCCAGCAGCGTCACTAGCGGGAGTACCGGGGAGCTGTTTTTT
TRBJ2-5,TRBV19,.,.,CASSSDSQETQYF,TGTGCCAGTAGTAGCGACAGTCAAGAGACCCAGTACTTC
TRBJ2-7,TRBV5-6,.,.,CASSGWGRGSHEQYF,TGTGCCAGCAGCGGCTGGGGAAGGGGATCACACGAGCAGTACTTC
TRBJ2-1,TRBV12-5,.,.,CASGGDKWDNNEQFF,TGTGCTAGTGGTGGGGACAAATGGGATAACAATGAGCAGTTCTTC
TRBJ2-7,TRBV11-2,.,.,CASSLAPTYEQYF,TGTGCCAGCAGCTTAGCCCCAACCTACGAGCAGTACTTC
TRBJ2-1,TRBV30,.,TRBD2,CAWSVGLAGNNEQFF,TGTGCCTGGAGTGTGGGGCTAGCGGGAAACAATGAGCAGTTCTTC
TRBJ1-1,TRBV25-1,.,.,CASSESGGRTEAFF,TGTGCCAGCAGTGAATCGGGGGGCCGTACTGAAGCTTTCTTT
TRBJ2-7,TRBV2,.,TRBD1,CASSEKGTGISYEQYF,TGTGCCAGCAGTGAAAAAGGGACAGGAATATCCTACGAGCAGTACTTC
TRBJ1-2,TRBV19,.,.,CASSRRMGGYTF,TGTGCCAGTAGTAGGAGGATGGGGGGCTACACCTTC
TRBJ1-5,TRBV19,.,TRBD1,CASRHRGQQSNQPQHF,TGTGCCAGTAGACACAGGGGGCAACAGAGCAATCAGCCCCAGCATTTT
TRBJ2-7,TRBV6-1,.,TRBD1,CASRGQRGPYEQYF,TGTGCCAGCAGGGGACAGAGGGGTCCCTACGAGCAGTACTTC
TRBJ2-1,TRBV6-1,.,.,CASSQKRLLNEQFF,TGTGCCAGCAGTCAAAAGCGGTTGTTGAATGAGCAGTTCTTC
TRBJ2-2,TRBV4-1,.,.,CASSQKWQVYTGELFF,TGCGCCAGCAGCCAAAAGTGGCAGGTATACACCGGGGAGCTGTTTTTT
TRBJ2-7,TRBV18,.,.,CASSPRGAIYEQYF,TGTGCCAGCTCACCCCGGGGGGCCATCTACGAGCAGTACTTC
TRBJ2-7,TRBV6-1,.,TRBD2,CASRGRGPTYEQYF,TGTGCCAGCAGGGGGAGGGGCCCGACCTACGAGCAGTACTTC
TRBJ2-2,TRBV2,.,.,CASSARQLAGELFF,TGTGCCAGCAGTGCACGACAGTTGGCCGGGGAGCTGTTTTTT
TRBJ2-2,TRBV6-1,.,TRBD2,CATRTSTTGELFF,TGTGCCACTAGGACTAGCACCACCGGGGAGCTGTTTTTT
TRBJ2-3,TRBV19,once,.,CASSTSDTGPQTTQYF,TGTGCCAGTAGTACTTCGGACACCGGCCCCCAAACTACGCAGTATTTT
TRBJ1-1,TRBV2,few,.,CASSHDRRGTNTEAFF,TGTGCCAGCAGCCACGACAGGAGAGGGACGAACACTGAAGCTTTCTTT
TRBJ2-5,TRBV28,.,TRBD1,CASCHRGRETQYF,TGTGCCAGCTGCCACAGGGGGCGAGAGACCCAGTACTTC